Below are 5 T cell receptor beta chains sequenced from a single sample in a study of OX40 agonist ivuxolimab in advanced cancers. Some clones are missing from TCRdb's copy, which holds only in-frame ones; the method was immunoSEQ multiplex PCR. The table lists around 64,000 clones, about four fifths of them singletons. The sequenced sample was CD4+ or CD8+ T cells sorted from blood, obtained in a trial of the OX40 agonist ivuxolimab. These receptors came from an adult with an advanced solid tumor such as melanoma, head and neck, liver or kidney cancer.

The table lists this clone with a count of one. This rearrangement joins TRBV18 to TRBJ1-3, with D possibly TRBD1 on 6 matching bases. The CDR3 covers 18 residues. Deletions cut 2 bases from V and 5 bases from J, with 22 bases between. Germline CDR1 is KGHSH and CDR2 is LQKENI. The CDR3 loop is CASSPSPIQTGSRNTIYF. DNA of the CDR3: TGTGCCAGCTCACCATCCCCAATTCAAACAGGGTCGCGAAACACCATATATTTT.

In its sample, this clone was seen once. V is TRBV29-1 and J is TRBJ2-3; 7 bases align to TRBD1. The CDR3 has 13 amino acids. Germline CDR1 and CDR2: SQVTM and ANQGSEA. V lost 6 bases, J lost 2 bases, and 5 bases stayed unmatched. DNA of the CDR3: TGCAGCGTATCCGGGACAGACACAGATACGCAGTATTTT. This gives the protein CSVSGTDTDTQYF.

The chain has TRBV7-2 and TRBJ2-7; D is perhaps TRBD1 or TRBD2 (5 bases each). Trimming left V 3 bases short and J 1 base short, with 13 bases between. This CDR3 is built from 15 residues. Germline CDR1 and CDR2: SGHTA and FQGNSA. CDR3 amino acids: CASSLGTGMSYEQYF. The DNA of the CDR3 is TGTGCCAGCAGCTTGGGGACGGGAATGTCCTACGAGCAGTACTTC.

The chain uses TRBV10-3 and TRBJ1-1; no firm D call. The germline V and J ends were trimmed by 4 bases and 0 bases, with 9 bases remaining between them. CDR1 and CDR2 (germline): ENHRY, SYGVKD. The CDR3 totals 14 residues. The CDR3 here is CAISGGLVNTEAFF. The CDR3 bases are TGTGCCATCAGTGGTGGACTCGTGAACACTGAAGCTTTCTTT.

This rearrangement joins TRBV6-6 to TRBJ2-2; TRBD2 matches at 8 bases. Trimming removed 4 bases from V and 6 bases from J; junction bases left unmatched: 4. This CDR3 is built from 14 residues. Germline CDR1 and CDR2: MNHNY and SVGAGI (reference sequence). The CDR3 loop reads CASSSGLEAGELFF. The CDR3 DNA reads TGTGCCAGCAGTTCGGGACTAGAGGCCGGGGAGCTGTTTTTT.